This record concerns one T cell receptor (beta chain) sequence. No cognate antigen has been identified for it. Per-base qualities were not stored, and no clone one base away is much larger. The CDR3 regions of human TCRbeta chains were analyzed by immunosequencing. In the original analysis: TCRs in the repertoires were compared against a reference library of SARS-CoV-2-specific TCRs that had been generated with the MIRA antigen-specificity platform. Breadth was defined as the fraction of unique TCRs that were SARS-CoV-2-associated, and depth was defined as the fraction of total T cells that were SARS-CoV-2-associated. Using the MIRA data, each spike-specific TCR was assigned both to the spike region to which the TCR was reactive and to a CD4 or CD8 class. Log10-transformed breadth and depth values were compared by one-way ANOVA with Sidak's multiple comparisons tests. In TCRdb, the immuneACCESS table is reduced to in-frame sequences with V and J assigned. These tables do not hold every clone; where another copy was compared, an unresolved V gene accounts for under half, and the others remain unexplained. V and J calls and clone size are those listed in that table; D and trimming were worked out from the DNA. In all, the sample holds roughly 150,000 clones, and nearly 90% of those were seen once. 5.1% of the sample belongs to the ten largest clones.

The sample is drawn from a study of T cell responses to AZD1222 COVID-19 vaccine (dated by TCRdb to the early 2020s). With respect to the entire study: AZD1222 recipients given second doses at about 4 weeks or at about 12 weeks were pooled, since spike-specific TCR depth and breadth were not found to differ between the two schedules. A total of just over 230 trial participants underwent TCR sequencing, of whom about 210 received two doses of AZD1222 and some 25 received two doses of the MenACWY control vaccine. Trial participants were enrolled by age into subgroups of 18-55, 56-69 and 70-plus years, and around 140, 26 and 57 TCR-sequenced participants, respectively, were included in these subgroups.

The CDR3 starts with the cysteine, ends with the phenylalanine, and has 13 residues. Only the CDR3 part of the read is kept: 39 bases, read in frame from the first base. Deletion took 7 bases off V and 1 base off J, with a span of 10 bases between the germline ends. The research as a whole found: Epitopes outside the regions mutated in the B.1.351 and B.1.1.7 variants were reportedly recognized by nearly half of the unique spike-specific TCRs. Participants were mostly white British and included more females than males, and it was suggested by the authors that clonal diversity may have been underestimated. The 56-69-year group was small, and its depth increase did not reach significance, likely because of low power. Spike-specific TCR breadth and depth rose significantly after two AZD1222 doses compared with day 0 and with MenACWY recipients. Because no day 14 peak-response samples were available, repertoires were characterized only after the peak T cell response. Only five to seven AZD1222 recipients were SARS-CoV-2 seropositive at baseline, limiting conclusions about previously exposed vaccinees. Vaccine-associated CD4 TCRs spanned the whole spike protein, with dominant responses in regions 160-218 and 743-854.

Taken with the paper, the label for time point translates to: baseline before first vaccination. The vaccinee samples were drawn from two UK trials, COV001 and COV002, one of which was a single-blind randomized controlled phase 2/3 trial testing AZD1222 (ChAdOx1 nCoV-19) in healthy adults. Trial participant PBMC samples were collected at day 0 and day 28 after the second dose for TCRbeta chain sequencing. Material: peripheral blood, obtained on day 0 of AZD1222 vaccination. Rearrangement joined TRBV12-3 or TRBV12-4 to TRBJ1-1, with the D gene not clear enough to name. The TCR originated in an adult in good health. For the CDR3, the sequence is CASNSGRNTEAFF. The DNA sequence is TGTGCCAGCAACTCTGGCAGGAACACTGAAGCTTTCTTT.